This T cell receptor beta chain came from a study of control samples from healthy donors and cancer patients. The V and J ends lost 6 bases and 5 bases, in that order; junction bases with no gene match: 9. The CDR3 spans 16 residues. The germline V gene has CDR1 MDHEN and CDR2 SYDVKM. Measured with immunoSEQ multiplex PCR; TCRdb has only the in-frame clones, and not every one. There are some 100,000 clones in the sample; around 83% occur only once, and around 1.3% lies in the top ten. This sequence joins TRBV28 and TRBJ2-7; TRBD2 agrees at 14 bases. The sample comprised blood. The TCR was taken from a woman aged 50 to 60 in good health. CDR3 amino acids: CASRTGTSGSGHEQYF. For the CDR3, the DNA is TGTGCCAGCAGAACCGGGACTAGCGGGAGCGGGCACGAGCAGTACTTC. The variable domain in full, with the rest retrieved from reference TRBV28 and TRBJ2-7, is DVKVTQSSRYLVKRTGEKVFLECVQDMDHENMFWYRQDPGLGLRLIYFSYDVKMKEKGDIPEGYSVSREKKERFSLILESASTNQTSMYLCASRTGTSGSGHEQYFGPGTRLTVT.